This is a list of T cell receptor beta chains from one sample in a study of CD8 T cells in ankylosing spondylitis. TCRdb analysed the 5' RACE reads with MiXCR anew, one entry per CDR3 protein. The sample yields around 490,000 distinct CDR3 sequences, approximately 5.3% seen once. The sequenced material came from blood, either unsorted or a sorted T cell fraction (not recorded which). The receptor source for this set is a male donor with ankylosing spondylitis. CDR3s include the opening cysteine and the closing phenylalanine or tryptophan. The D gene is left open where the match is weak. Expanded clones are given a class, and other clones once, few, many or no size at all.

j_call clone_size v_call d_call cdr3_aa cdr3_nt
TRBJ2-7 NA TRBV20-1 TRBD2 CSARDIMGTSGSYEQYF TGCAGTGCTAGAGATATAATGGGGACTAGCGGGAGTTACGAGCAGTACTTC
TRBJ2-7 many TRBV5-1 NA CASSLSRGLNEQYF TGCGCCAGCAGCTTATCCCGCGGGCTCAACGAGCAGTACTTC
TRBJ2-5 many TRBV29-1 NA CSVDPGVQETQYF TGCAGCGTTGACCCAGGGGTTCAGGAGACCCAGTACTTC
TRBJ1-2 many TRBV7-9 NA CASRRQSDSFYGYTF TGTGCCAGCAGACGACAGTCTGATTCCTTCTATGGCTACACCTTC
TRBJ1-3 many TRBV11-2 NA CASSSNPGNTIYF TGTGCCAGCAGCTCTAACCCTGGAAACACCATATATTTT
TRBJ2-1 many TRBV5-5 TRBD2 CASSTRLAGVYNEQFF TGTGCCAGCAGCACGCGGCTAGCGGGGGTATACAATGAGCAGTTCTTC
TRBJ1-5 NA TRBV5-5 TRBD1 CASSYHQGDQPQHF TGTGCCAGCAGCTATCACCAGGGGGATCAGCCCCAGCATTTT
TRBJ2-7 many TRBV5-1 NA CASSLAGGELYEQYF TGCGCCAGCAGCTTGGCGGGCGGGGAACTCTACGAGCAGTACTTC
TRBJ1-5 many TRBV29-1 NA CSVSLGANQPQHF TGCAGCGTTTCCTTGGGGGCCAATCAGCCCCAGCATTTT
TRBJ2-3 few TRBV4-2 TRBD1 CASSQAPTGDSTDTQYF TGTGCCAGCAGCCAAGCTCCGACAGGGGATAGCACAGATACGCAGTATTTT
TRBJ2-3 many TRBV7-9 TRBD1 CASSQAQGIDTDTQYF TGTGCCAGCAGCCAAGCACAGGGGATCGACACAGATACGCAGTATTTT
TRBJ2-1 NA TRBV4-1 TRBD1 CASSLRQGRNEQFF TGCGCCAGCAGCCTTCGACAGGGGCGCAATGAGCAGTTCTTC
TRBJ2-6 NA TRBV5-1 TRBD1 CASSFRGQGASGANVLTF TGCGCCAGCAGCTTTAGGGGACAGGGGGCCTCTGGGGCCAACGTCCTGACTTTC
TRBJ2-1 many TRBV15 TRBD2 CATSREASGRAIDEQFF TGTGCCACCAGCAGAGAGGCTAGCGGGAGGGCGATCGATGAGCAGTTCTTC
TRBJ2-6 NA TRBV28 NA CASSSRVIGVSNVLTF TGTGCCAGCAGTTCTAGGGTTATAGGTGTGTCCAACGTCCTGACTTTC
TRBJ2-1 NA TRBV20-1 NA CSAGHWLPEGNEQFF TGCAGTGCTGGGCACTGGTTACCGGAGGGGAATGAGCAGTTCTTC